Listed below are T cell receptor beta chains from one sample, sequenced in a study of T-cell memory formation after mild COVID-19. TCRdb recomputed calls from the 5' RACE reads with MiXCR, one row per CDR3 protein. The data show about 27,000 distinct CDR3 sequences, roughly 7% seen once. Sequencing used PBMCs or a T cell subset sorted from them (not recorded which). Receptors were obtained from an adult woman who had mild COVID-19 (a few samples of this study predate the infection). Cell type and time point are not known. CDR3s leave out the opening cysteine and the closing phenylalanine or tryptophan. A D gene is named only where the DNA matches it firmly.

D gene: TRBD2
J gene: TRBJ2-1
V gene: TRBV11-2
CDR3 protein: ASSGRGALYNEQF

D gene: .
J gene: TRBJ1-1
V gene: TRBV7-9
CDR3 protein: ASSPRRVAF

D gene: TRBD2
J gene: TRBJ2-2
V gene: TRBV12-3/TRBV12-4
CDR3 protein: ASSRAGGNTGELF

D gene: .
J gene: TRBJ2-1
V gene: TRBV9
CDR3 protein: ASSKGHYNEQF

D gene: .
J gene: TRBJ2-3
V gene: TRBV5-1
CDR3 protein: ASSLVLAGTDTQY

D gene: .
J gene: TRBJ2-1
V gene: TRBV12-3/TRBV12-4
CDR3 protein: ASSLSGTQTNEQF

D gene: .
J gene: TRBJ2-1
V gene: TRBV6-2/TRBV6-3
CDR3 protein: ASSYRGYNEQF

D gene: .
J gene: TRBJ2-1
V gene: TRBV9
CDR3 protein: ASSVGGRYEQF

D gene: TRBD1
J gene: TRBJ1-1
V gene: TRBV7-9
CDR3 protein: ASSIQTGQGTEAF

D gene: .
J gene: TRBJ1-2
V gene: TRBV25-1
CDR3 protein: ASRATGTEGGYT

D gene: .
J gene: TRBJ1-2
V gene: TRBV6-1
CDR3 protein: ASSESGRNLRGYT

D gene: .
J gene: TRBJ2-1
V gene: TRBV20-1
CDR3 protein: SARVTQFSYNEQF

D gene: TRBD2
J gene: TRBJ2-1
V gene: TRBV4-2
CDR3 protein: ASSPDMYIGLAGDNEQF

D gene: TRBD2
J gene: TRBJ2-1
V gene: TRBV6-2/TRBV6-3
CDR3 protein: ASRRTSGSSLSYNEQF

D gene: .
J gene: TRBJ2-7
V gene: TRBV29-1
CDR3 protein: SVGTGFDEQY

D gene: .
J gene: TRBJ1-1
V gene: TRBV7-2
CDR3 protein: ASSLSVNTEAF

D gene: .
J gene: TRBJ1-6
V gene: TRBV11-2
CDR3 protein: ASSSPNSPLH

D gene: .
J gene: TRBJ1-2
V gene: TRBV20-1
CDR3 protein: SASLRTNYGYT

D gene: TRBD2
J gene: TRBJ2-3
V gene: TRBV2
CDR3 protein: ASSTGTSGGSDTQY

D gene: .
J gene: TRBJ2-7
V gene: TRBV20-1
CDR3 protein: SARVGRGAYEQY

D gene: TRBD2
J gene: TRBJ2-3
V gene: TRBV4-3
CDR3 protein: ASSRTSGGADTQY

D gene: .
J gene: TRBJ1-1
V gene: TRBV7-3
CDR3 protein: ASSLTLMRSGMNTEAF

D gene: .
J gene: TRBJ2-1
V gene: TRBV27
CDR3 protein: ASRASYGYNEQF

D gene: .
J gene: TRBJ1-3
V gene: TRBV7-2
CDR3 protein: ASSLSGTSGNTIY

D gene: .
J gene: TRBJ2-3
V gene: TRBV30
CDR3 protein: ACLRQLGTDTQY

D gene: .
J gene: TRBJ1-2
V gene: TRBV7-2
CDR3 protein: ASSLMGSWAGLNYGYT

D gene: .
J gene: TRBJ2-5
V gene: TRBV5-1
CDR3 protein: ASSLGIRAAETQY

D gene: .
J gene: TRBJ2-1
V gene: TRBV6-5
CDR3 protein: ASSYESSYNEQF

D gene: .
J gene: TRBJ2-3
V gene: TRBV7-9
CDR3 protein: ASSSTSQSTDTQY

D gene: TRBD1
J gene: TRBJ1-2
V gene: TRBV4-2
CDR3 protein: ASRRSATGDYGYT

D gene: TRBD1
J gene: TRBJ1-1
V gene: TRBV3-1
CDR3 protein: ASSHSGGGTEAF

D gene: TRBD1
J gene: TRBJ1-5
V gene: TRBV6-6
CDR3 protein: ASRQTGGSNQPQH

D gene: TRBD1
J gene: TRBJ1-3
V gene: TRBV7-9
CDR3 protein: ASSSTDGTASGNTIY

D gene: TRBD1
J gene: TRBJ1-5
V gene: TRBV3-1
CDR3 protein: ASSQGTGSFPQH

D gene: .
J gene: TRBJ1-5
V gene: TRBV3-1
CDR3 protein: ASSLGRINQPQH

D gene: .
J gene: TRBJ2-7
V gene: TRBV2
CDR3 protein: ASMNEWGSYEQY

D gene: .
J gene: TRBJ1-2
V gene: TRBV5-1
CDR3 protein: ASRRGESNLNYGYT